The rows below give T cell receptor beta chains drawn from one sample of a study of molecular identifiers for immune sequencing clone quantification. TCRdb redid the calling of the PCR reads with MiXCR, one entry per CDR3 protein. The sample lists about 60,000 distinct CDR3 sequences; about 20% were seen once. The sequencing sample was made of naive CD8+ T cells from blood, with Jurkat cell RNA spiked in. The receptors stem from a human donor in good health. Some libraries in this study had Jurkat cell RNA spiked in. CDR3s include the opening cysteine and the closing phenylalanine or tryptophan. D genes are given only for firm matches. Some rows have no size entry. The others give once, few or many, or a class for an expanded clone.

j_call v_call d_call clone_size cdr3_nt cdr3_aa
TRBJ2-2 TRBV4-1 - many TGCGCCAGCAGCCAGCCTGGGGAATTGTTTTTT CASSQPGELFF
TRBJ2-3 TRBV4-1 TRBD2 many TGCGCCAGCTCATCGGGGGGGCTGGGCACAGATACGCAGTATTTT CASSSGGLGTDTQYF
TRBJ2-3 TRBV2 TRBD1 many TGTGCCAGCAGCAGAACCCCGGGACAGGTTAGCACAGATACGCAGTATTTT CASSRTPGQVSTDTQYF
TRBJ2-1 TRBV3-1 - many TGTGCCAGCAGCTATCTCTTTGGACAGAGCTCCTACAATGAGCAGTTCTTC CASSYLFGQSSYNEQFF
TRBJ2-7 TRBV7-9 TRBD1 - TGTGCCAGCAGCTCCAGGGACAGATCATCCTACGAGCAGTACTTC CASSSRDRSSYEQYF
TRBJ2-3 TRBV7-9 TRBD2 many TGTGCCAGCAGAGATCAGACTAGCGGCCCCCACACAGATACGCAGTATTTT CASRDQTSGPHTDTQYF
TRBJ1-5 TRBV19 - many TGTGCCACCCACCACAGGGTTAGCAATCAGCCCCAGCATTTT CATHHRVSNQPQHF
TRBJ2-5 TRBV28 - many TGTGCCAGCAGGCTAGCTGGTTTTCAAGAGACCCAGTACTTC CASRLAGFQETQYF
TRBJ2-5 TRBV7-9 TRBD2 many TGTGCCAGCAGCCGCAGCGGGACCCAAGAGACCCAGTACTTC CASSRSGTQETQYF
TRBJ2-1 TRBV20-1 TRBD2 few TGCAGTGCTAGAGATCTCCTAGCGGCCTTCAATGAGCAGTTCTTC CSARDLLAAFNEQFF
TRBJ2-1 TRBV6-5 - many TGTGCCAGCGGTATGTACAATGAGCAGTTCTTC CASGMYNEQFF
TRBJ2-3 TRBV30 TRBD1 many TGTGCCTGGAGTTGGGGACAGGGTGTTGCAGATACGCAGTATTTT CAWSWGQGVADTQYF
TRBJ2-3 TRBV20-1 TRBD2 many TGCAGTGCTAGAGTCCCTCTTGAGGGCGGGAGGCCCAACACAGATACGCAGTATTTT CSARVPLEGGRPNTDTQYF
TRBJ2-1 TRBV7-9 - - TGTGCCAGCAGCAAAATGGGGACGATAGGAGAGCAGTTCTTC CASSKMGTIGEQFF
TRBJ2-3 TRBV9 - many TGTGCCAGCAGTCAGGGACCCCGAGGGTCAGATACGCAGTATTTT CASSQGPRGSDTQYF